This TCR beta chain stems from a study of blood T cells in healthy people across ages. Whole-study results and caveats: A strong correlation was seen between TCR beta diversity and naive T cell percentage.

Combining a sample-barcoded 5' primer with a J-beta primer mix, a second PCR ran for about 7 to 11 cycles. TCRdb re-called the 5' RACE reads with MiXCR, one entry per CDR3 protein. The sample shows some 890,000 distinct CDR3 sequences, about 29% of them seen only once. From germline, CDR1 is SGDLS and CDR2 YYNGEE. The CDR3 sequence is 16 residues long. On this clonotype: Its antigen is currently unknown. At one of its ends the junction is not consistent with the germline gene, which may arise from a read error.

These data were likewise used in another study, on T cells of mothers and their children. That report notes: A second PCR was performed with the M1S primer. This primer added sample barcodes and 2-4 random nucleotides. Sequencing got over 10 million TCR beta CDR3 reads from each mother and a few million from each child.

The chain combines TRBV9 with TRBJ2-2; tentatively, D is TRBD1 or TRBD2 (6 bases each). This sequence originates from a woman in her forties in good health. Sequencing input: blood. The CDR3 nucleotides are TGTGCCAGCAGCCCGCGTGGGGGGCCGAACACCGGGGGGCTGTTTTTT. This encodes CASSPRGGPNTGGLFF. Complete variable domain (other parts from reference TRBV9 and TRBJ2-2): DSGVTQTPKHLITATGQRVTLRCSPRSGDLSVYWYQQSLDQGLQFLIQYYNGEERAKGNILERFSAQQFPDLHSELNLSSLELGDSALYFCASSPRGGPNTGGLFFGEGSRLTVL.